These T cell receptor delta chains were read from a single sample in a study of gamma-delta T cells after stem cell transplantation. TCRdb re-processed the RT-PCR reads via CATT. The profile shows over a thousand delta-chain clones, around 13% of them singletons. The sample taken for sequencing was gamma-delta T cells. These TCRs come from a human donor. It is not recorded whose cells these are; they may come from a transplant donor. The CDR3 runs from the conserved cysteine through the conserved F or W. The D gene is left open where the match is weak. Only some rows state a clone size, as once, few, many or a class for expanded clones.

j_gene: TRDJ1; d_gene: TRDD3; v_gene: TRDV2; abundance: NA; CDR3nt: TGTGCCTGTGACACCGAATTTCTGGGGGATACGCGGAAAACCGATAAACTCATCTTT; CDR3aa: CACDTEFLGDTRKTDKLIF
j_gene: TRDJ1; d_gene: TRDD3; v_gene: TRDV1; abundance: medium-sized; CDR3nt: TGTGCTCTTGGGGATCCTTCGGGGGATACGCCTTACACCGATAAACTCATCTTT; CDR3aa: CALGDPSGDTPYTDKLIF
j_gene: TRDJ1; d_gene: TRDD3; v_gene: TRDV3; abundance: large; CDR3nt: TGTGCCTTTTTGCGCTCACACCTAGGGTGGTACTGGGGGAATTTGTACACCGATAAACTCATCTTT; CDR3aa: CAFLRSHLGWYWGNLYTDKLIF
j_gene: TRDJ1; d_gene: TRDD3; v_gene: TRDV2; abundance: NA; CDR3nt: TGTGCCTGTGATTCACTGGGGGATACGCGTAGGACCGATAAACTCATCTTT; CDR3aa: CACDSLGDTRRTDKLIF
j_gene: TRDJ1; d_gene: TRDD3; v_gene: TRDV2; abundance: medium-sized; CDR3nt: TGTGCCTGTGACTACGTGGGGGATACACCCGATAAACTCATCTTT; CDR3aa: CACDYVGDTPDKLIF
j_gene: TRDJ1; d_gene: NA; v_gene: TRDV2; abundance: few; CDR3nt: TGTGCCTGTGTCGCGGATGGTACCCAGCCCGATAAACTCATCTTT; CDR3aa: CACVADGTQPDKLIF
j_gene: TRDJ1; d_gene: NA; v_gene: TRDV2; abundance: few; CDR3nt: TGTGCCTGTGACACCCTACTCCCCTCCGGGGCCGATAAACTCATCTTT; CDR3aa: CACDTLLPSGADKLIF
j_gene: TRDJ1; d_gene: NA; v_gene: TRDV2; abundance: NA; CDR3nt: TGTGCCTGTGACGCGGTCCAGTACACCGATAAACTCATCTTT; CDR3aa: CACDAVQYTDKLIF
j_gene: TRDJ1; d_gene: TRDD3; v_gene: TRDV3; abundance: NA; CDR3nt: TGTGCCTTGACCTGCAACATACACTGGGGGATTTGTGGCACCGATAAACTCATCTTT; CDR3aa: CALTCNIHWGICGTDKLIF
j_gene: TRDJ1; d_gene: TRDD3; v_gene: TRDV2; abundance: few; CDR3nt: TGTGCCTGTGACAAGGTTCCGGGGGATATGTACACCGATAAACTCATCTTT; CDR3aa: CACDKVPGDMYTDKLIF
j_gene: TRDJ1; d_gene: TRDD3; v_gene: TRDV1; abundance: NA; CDR3nt: TGTGCTCTTGGGGAAGAACTGTTATTCCACCACCTACTGGGGGATAATAAACTCATCTTT; CDR3aa: CALGEELLFHHLLGDNKLIF
j_gene: TRDJ3; d_gene: TRDD3; v_gene: TRDV2; abundance: NA; CDR3nt: TGTGCCTGTGACACCGTACTGGGGGATACGAGCTCCTGGGACACCCGACAGATGTTTTTC; CDR3aa: CACDTVLGDTSSWDTRQMFF
j_gene: TRDJ1; d_gene: TRDD3; v_gene: TRDV2; abundance: NA; CDR3nt: TGTGCCTGTGACACCTTATTTCGACTGGGGGATTCGGGGTTGGGCACCGATAAACTCATCTTT; CDR3aa: CACDTLFRLGDSGLGTDKLIF
j_gene: TRDJ1; d_gene: NA; v_gene: TRDV2; abundance: few; CDR3nt: TGTGCCTGTGACCCGCCCTCCCATCCGTACACCGATAAACTCATCTTT; CDR3aa: CACDPPSHPYTDKLIF
j_gene: TRDJ1; d_gene: TRDD3; v_gene: TRDV2; abundance: NA; CDR3nt: TGTGCTTGTGACATCTGGGGGGACACCGATAAACTCATCTTT; CDR3aa: CACDIWGDTDKLIF
j_gene: TRDJ1; d_gene: TRDD2; v_gene: TRDV1; abundance: NA; CDR3nt: TGTGCTCTTGGGGAACGGGAGGGCCTTCCTAAGTTTAATTTTCTCACCGATAAACTCATCTTT; CDR3aa: CALGEREGLPKFNFLTDKLIF
j_gene: TRDJ1; d_gene: TRDD3; v_gene: TRDV3; abundance: hyperexpanded; CDR3nt: TGTGCCTTTACTACTACTACGATGGGGGGATACCACACCGATAAACTCATCTTT; CDR3aa: CAFTTTTMGGYHTDKLIF
j_gene: TRDJ1; d_gene: TRDD2; v_gene: TRDV1; abundance: NA; CDR3nt: TGTGCTCTTGGGGAACCTCCCATCCTCCTTCCTACTTGGGGACTGGTGGATACGCGGAATAAACTCATCTTT; CDR3aa: CALGEPPILLPTWGLVDTRNKLIF
j_gene: TRDJ1; d_gene: NA; v_gene: TRDV1; abundance: medium-sized; CDR3nt: TGTGCTCTTGGTTCTTCCAGTCGGTCCGATAAACTCATCTTT; CDR3aa: CALGSSSRSDKLIF